This paragraph reports one TCR beta chain. Antigen: not known. These data originate in a study of graft-versus-host responses after intestinal transplantation. About the study: Every one of the recipients received anti-thymocyte globulin induction and afterwards took tacrolimus and steroids for around 3 years.

Clones were read by immunoSEQ multiplex PCR, and TCRdb kept only the in-frame ones, dropping some. The sample includes 80,000 to 90,000 clones, under 90% of them seen just once. Germline V gene data show CDR1 as MNHEY and CDR2 as SMNVEV (reference sequence). The V end lost 4 bases, the J end lost 8 bases, and 17 bases lay between the germline ends. The length of the CDR3 is 15 residues. General study points: Allografts of patients with graft-donor T cell macrochimerism showed high graft-versus-host to host-versus-graft clone ratios. Levels of circulating GvH clones at their peak were associated with early post-transplant HvG declines.

This TCR was sampled from a human donor who received an intestinal transplant. Sequenced here: unstimulated CD4+ T cells sorted from spleen or lymph node cells, sampled before intestinal transplant. The V call is TRBV27, the J call TRBJ2-2; D is possibly TRBD2 (6 bases). The CDR3 is CASSWGQGEVGELFF. CDR3 DNA: TGTGCCAGCAGTTGGGGTCAAGGGGAGGTGGGGGAGCTGTTTTTT.